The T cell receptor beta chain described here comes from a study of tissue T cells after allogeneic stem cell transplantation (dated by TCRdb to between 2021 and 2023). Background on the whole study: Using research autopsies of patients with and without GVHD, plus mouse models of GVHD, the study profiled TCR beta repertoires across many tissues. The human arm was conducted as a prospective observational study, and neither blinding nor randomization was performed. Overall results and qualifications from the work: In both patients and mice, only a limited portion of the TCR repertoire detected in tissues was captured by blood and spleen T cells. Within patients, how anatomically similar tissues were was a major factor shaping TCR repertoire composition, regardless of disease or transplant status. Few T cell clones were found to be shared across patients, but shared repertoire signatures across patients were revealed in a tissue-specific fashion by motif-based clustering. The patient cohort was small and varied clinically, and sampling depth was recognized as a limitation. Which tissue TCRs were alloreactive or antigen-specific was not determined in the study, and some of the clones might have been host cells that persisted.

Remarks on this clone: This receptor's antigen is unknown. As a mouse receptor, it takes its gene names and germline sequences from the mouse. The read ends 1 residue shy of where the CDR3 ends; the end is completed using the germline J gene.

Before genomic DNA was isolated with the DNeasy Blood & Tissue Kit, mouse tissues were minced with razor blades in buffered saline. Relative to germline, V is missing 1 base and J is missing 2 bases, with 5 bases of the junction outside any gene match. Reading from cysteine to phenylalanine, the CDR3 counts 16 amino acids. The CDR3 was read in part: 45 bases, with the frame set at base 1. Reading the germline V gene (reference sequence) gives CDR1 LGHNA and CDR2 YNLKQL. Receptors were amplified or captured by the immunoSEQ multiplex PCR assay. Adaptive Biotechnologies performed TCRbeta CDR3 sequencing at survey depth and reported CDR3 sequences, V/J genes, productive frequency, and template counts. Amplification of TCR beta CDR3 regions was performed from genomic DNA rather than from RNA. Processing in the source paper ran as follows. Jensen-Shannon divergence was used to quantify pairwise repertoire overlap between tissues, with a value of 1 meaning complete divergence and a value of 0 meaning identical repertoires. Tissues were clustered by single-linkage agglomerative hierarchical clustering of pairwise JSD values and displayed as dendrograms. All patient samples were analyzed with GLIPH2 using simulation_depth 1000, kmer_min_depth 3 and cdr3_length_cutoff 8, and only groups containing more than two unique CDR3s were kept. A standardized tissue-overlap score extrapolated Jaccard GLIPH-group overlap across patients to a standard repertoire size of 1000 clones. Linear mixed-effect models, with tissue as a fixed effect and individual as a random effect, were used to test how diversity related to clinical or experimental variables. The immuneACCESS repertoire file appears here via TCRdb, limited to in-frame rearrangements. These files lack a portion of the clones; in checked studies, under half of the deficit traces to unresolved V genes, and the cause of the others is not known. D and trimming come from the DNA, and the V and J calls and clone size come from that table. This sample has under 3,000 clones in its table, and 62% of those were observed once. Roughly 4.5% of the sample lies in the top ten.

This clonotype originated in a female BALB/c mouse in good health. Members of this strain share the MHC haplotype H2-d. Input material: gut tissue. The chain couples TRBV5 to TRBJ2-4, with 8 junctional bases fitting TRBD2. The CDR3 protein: CASSQVAGGLQNTLYF. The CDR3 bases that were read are TGTGCCAGCAGCCAAGTCGCTGGGGGGCTTCAAAACACCTTGTAC.